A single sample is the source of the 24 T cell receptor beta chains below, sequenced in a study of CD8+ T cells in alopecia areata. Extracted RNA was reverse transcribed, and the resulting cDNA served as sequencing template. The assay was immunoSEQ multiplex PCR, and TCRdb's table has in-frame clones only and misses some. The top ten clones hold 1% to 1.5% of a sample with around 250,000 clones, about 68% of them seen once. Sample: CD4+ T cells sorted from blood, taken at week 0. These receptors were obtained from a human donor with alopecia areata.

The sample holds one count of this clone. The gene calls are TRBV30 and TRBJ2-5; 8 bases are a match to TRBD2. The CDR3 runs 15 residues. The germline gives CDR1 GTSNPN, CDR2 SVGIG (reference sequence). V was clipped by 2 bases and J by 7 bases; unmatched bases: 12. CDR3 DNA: TGTGCCTGGAGTTCGGCGGGGGGCCGCCTAGGGACCCAGTACTTC. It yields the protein CAWSSAGGRLGTQYF.

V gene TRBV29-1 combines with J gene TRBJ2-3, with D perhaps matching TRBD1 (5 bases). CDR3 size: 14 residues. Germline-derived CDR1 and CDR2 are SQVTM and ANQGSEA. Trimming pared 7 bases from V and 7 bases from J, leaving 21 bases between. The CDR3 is CSALDDSRSNTQYF. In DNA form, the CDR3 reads TGCAGCGCCCTGGACGACAGTCGCAGCAATACGCAGTATTTT.

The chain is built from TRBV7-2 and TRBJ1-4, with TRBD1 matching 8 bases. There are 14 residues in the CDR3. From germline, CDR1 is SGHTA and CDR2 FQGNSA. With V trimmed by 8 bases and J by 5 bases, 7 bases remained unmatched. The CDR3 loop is CASQGDRSNEKLFF. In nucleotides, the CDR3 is TGTGCCAGCCAAGGGGACAGGTCGAATGAAAAACTGTTTTTT.

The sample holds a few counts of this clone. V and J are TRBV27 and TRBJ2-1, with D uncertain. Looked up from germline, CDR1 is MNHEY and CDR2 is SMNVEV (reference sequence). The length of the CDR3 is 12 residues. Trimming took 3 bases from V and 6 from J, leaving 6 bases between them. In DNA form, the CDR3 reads TGTGCCAGCAGTTTCTTGGGCAATGAGCAGTTCTTC. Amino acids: CASSFLGNEQFF.

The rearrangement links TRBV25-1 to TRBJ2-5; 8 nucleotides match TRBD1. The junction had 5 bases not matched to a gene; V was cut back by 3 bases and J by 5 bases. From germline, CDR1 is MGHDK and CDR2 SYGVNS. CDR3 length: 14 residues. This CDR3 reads CASSEAGGVETQYF. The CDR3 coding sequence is TGTGCCAGCAGTGAGGCAGGGGGCGTTGAGACCCAGTACTTC. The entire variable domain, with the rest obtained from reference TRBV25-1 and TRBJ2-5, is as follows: EADIYQTPRYLVIGTGKKITLECSQTMGHDKMYWYQQDPGMELHLIHYSYGVNSTEKGDLSSESTVSRIRTEHFPLTLESARPSHTSQYLCASSEAGGVETQYFGPGTRLLVL.

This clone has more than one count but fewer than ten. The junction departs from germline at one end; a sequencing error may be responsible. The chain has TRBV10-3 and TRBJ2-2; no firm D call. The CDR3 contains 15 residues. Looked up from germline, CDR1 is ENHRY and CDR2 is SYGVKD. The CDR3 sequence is CASSYSPVNTGELFF. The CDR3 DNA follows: TGTGCCAGCAGTTACTCGCCGGTAAACACCGGGGAGCTGTTTTTT.

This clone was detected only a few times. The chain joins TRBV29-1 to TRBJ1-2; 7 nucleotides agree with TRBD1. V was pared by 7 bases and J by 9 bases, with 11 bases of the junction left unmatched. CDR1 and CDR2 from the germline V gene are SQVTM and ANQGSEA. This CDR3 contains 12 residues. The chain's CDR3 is CSALTGSRSYTF. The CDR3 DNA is TGCAGCGCCTTGACAGGGTCGAGGAGCTACACCTTC.

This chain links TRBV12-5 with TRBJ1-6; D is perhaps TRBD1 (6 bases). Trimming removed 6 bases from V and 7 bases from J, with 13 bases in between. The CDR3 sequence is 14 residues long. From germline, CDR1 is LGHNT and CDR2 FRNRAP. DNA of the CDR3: TGTGCTAGTGGCCTGCGGACAGACAATTCACCCCTCCACTTT. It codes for CASGLRTDNSPLHF.

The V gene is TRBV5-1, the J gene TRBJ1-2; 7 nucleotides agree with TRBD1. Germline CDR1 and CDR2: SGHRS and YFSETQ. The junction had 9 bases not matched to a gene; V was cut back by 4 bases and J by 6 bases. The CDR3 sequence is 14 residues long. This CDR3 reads CASSAKGQMDGYTF. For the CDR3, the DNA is TGCGCCAGCAGCGCCAAGGGACAGATGGATGGCTACACCTTC.

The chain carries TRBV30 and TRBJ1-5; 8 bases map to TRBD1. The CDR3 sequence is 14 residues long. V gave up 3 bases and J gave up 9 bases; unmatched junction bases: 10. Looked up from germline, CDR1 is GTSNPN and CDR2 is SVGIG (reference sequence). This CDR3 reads CAWSLGQGPRPQHF. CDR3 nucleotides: TGTGCCTGGAGCCTCGGACAGGGCCCTCGGCCCCAGCATTTT. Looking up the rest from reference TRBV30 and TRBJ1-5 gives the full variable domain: SQTIHQWPATLVQPVGSPLSLECTVEGTSNPNLYWYRQAAGRGLQLLFYSVGIGQISSEVPQNLSASRPQDRQFILSSKKLLLSDSGFYLCAWSLGQGPRPQHFGDGTRLSIL.

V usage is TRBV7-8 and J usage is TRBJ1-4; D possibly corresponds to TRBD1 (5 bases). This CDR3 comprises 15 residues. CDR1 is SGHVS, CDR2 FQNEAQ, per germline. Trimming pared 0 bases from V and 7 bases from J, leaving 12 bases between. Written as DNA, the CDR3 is TGTGCCAGCAGCTTAGCGCGAGGGGAAGTTGAAAAACTGTTTTTT. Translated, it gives CASSLARGEVEKLFF.

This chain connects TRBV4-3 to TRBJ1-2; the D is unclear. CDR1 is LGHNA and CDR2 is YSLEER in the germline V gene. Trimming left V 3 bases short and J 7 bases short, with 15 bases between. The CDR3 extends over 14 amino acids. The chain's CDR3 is CASSHLLARGGYTF. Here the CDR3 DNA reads TGCGCCAGCAGCCACCTATTAGCTCGAGGTGGCTACACCTTC.

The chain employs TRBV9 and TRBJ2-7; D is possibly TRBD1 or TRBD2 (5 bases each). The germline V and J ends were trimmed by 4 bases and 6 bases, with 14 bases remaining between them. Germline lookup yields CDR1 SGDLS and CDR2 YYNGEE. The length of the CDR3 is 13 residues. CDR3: CASSSVPGTEQYF. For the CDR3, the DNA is TGTGCCAGCAGCTCCGTCCCGGGGACCGAGCAGTACTTC.

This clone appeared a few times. As DNA, the CDR3 is TGTGCCAGCAGTGAAGCGGGGGGAGCGAATCAGCCCCAGCATTTT. Amino acids: CASSEAGGANQPQHF. The J gene is TRBJ1-5, the V gene TRBV6-1, with D possibly TRBD1 on 5 matching bases. From germline, CDR1 is MNHNS and CDR2 SASEGT. V lost 0 bases and J 4 bases, leaving 10 bases between the germline ends. This CDR3 region has 15 residues.

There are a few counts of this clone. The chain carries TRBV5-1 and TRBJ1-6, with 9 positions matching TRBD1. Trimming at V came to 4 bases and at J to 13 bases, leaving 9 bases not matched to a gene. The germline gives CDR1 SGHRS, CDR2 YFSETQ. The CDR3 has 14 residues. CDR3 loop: CASSLARDRAPLHF. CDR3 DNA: TGCGCCAGCAGCCTGGCCAGGGACAGGGCGCCCCTCCACTTT.

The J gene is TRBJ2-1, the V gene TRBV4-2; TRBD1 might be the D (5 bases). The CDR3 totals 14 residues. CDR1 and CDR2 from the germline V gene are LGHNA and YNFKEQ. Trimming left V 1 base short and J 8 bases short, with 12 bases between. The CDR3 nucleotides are TGTGCCAGCAGCCAAGGCCTCAGGGTCCATGAGCAGTTCTTC. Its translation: CASSQGLRVHEQFF.

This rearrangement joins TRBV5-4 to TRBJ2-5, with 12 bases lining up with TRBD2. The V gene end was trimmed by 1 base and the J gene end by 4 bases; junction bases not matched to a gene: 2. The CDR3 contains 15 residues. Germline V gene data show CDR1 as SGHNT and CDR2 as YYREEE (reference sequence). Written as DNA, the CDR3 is TGTGCCAGCAGCTTGCTAGCGGGGGGGCGAGAGACCCAGTACTTC. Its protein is CASSLLAGGRETQYF.

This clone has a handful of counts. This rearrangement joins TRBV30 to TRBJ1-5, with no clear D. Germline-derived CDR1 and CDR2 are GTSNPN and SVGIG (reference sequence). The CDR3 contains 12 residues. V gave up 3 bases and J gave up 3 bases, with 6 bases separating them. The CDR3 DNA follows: TGTGCCTGGAGGACCACCAATCAGCCCCAGCATTTT. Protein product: CAWRTTNQPQHF.

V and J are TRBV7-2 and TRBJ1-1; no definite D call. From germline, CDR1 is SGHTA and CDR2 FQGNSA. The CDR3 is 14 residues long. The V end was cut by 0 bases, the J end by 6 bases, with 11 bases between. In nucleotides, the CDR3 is TGTGCCAGCAGCTTAGCCAGGATGAATGCTGAAGCTTTCTTT. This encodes CASSLARMNAEAFF.

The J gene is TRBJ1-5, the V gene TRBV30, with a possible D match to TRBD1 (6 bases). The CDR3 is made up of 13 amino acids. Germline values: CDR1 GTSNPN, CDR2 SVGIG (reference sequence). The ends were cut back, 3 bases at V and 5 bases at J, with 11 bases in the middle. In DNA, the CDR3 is TGTGCCTGGAGATCCAAGGGGGATCAGCCCCAGCATTTT. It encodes CAWRSKGDQPQHF.

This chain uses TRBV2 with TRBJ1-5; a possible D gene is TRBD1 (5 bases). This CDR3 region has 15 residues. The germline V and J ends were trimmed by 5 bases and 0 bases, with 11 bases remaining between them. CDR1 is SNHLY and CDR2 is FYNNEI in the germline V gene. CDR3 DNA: TGTGCCAGCAGTTTTCAGGGACCTAGCAATCAGCCCCAGCATTTT. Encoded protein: CASSFQGPSNQPQHF. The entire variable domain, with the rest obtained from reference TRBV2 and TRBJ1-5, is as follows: EPEVTQTPSHQVTQMGQEVILRCVPISNHLYFYWYRQILGQKVEFLVSFYNNEISEKSEIFDDQFSVERPDGSNFTLKIRSTKLEDSAMYFCASSFQGPSNQPQHFGDGTRLSIL.

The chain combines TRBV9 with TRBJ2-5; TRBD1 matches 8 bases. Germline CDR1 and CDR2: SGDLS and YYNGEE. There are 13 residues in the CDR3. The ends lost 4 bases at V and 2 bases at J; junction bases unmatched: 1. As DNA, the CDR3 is TGTGCCAGCAGCCACAGGGGGCAAGAGACCCAGTACTTC. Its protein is CASSHRGQETQYF.

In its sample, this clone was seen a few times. In DNA, the CDR3 is TGTGCCTGTTCCCCGGGCGGCTACACCTTC. Amino acid sequence: CACSPGGYTF. The chain recombines TRBV30 with TRBJ1-2; D ambiguous. V gave up 6 bases and J gave up 8 bases, with 10 bases separating them. The CDR3 has 10 residues. From germline, CDR1 is GTSNPN and CDR2 SVGIG (reference sequence).

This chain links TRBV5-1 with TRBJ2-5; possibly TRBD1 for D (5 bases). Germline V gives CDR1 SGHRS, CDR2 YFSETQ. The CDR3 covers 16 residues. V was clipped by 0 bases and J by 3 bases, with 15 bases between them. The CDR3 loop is CASSLGNTDTEETQYF. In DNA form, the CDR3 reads TGCGCCAGCAGCTTGGGCAATACGGACACAGAAGAGACCCAGTACTTC.